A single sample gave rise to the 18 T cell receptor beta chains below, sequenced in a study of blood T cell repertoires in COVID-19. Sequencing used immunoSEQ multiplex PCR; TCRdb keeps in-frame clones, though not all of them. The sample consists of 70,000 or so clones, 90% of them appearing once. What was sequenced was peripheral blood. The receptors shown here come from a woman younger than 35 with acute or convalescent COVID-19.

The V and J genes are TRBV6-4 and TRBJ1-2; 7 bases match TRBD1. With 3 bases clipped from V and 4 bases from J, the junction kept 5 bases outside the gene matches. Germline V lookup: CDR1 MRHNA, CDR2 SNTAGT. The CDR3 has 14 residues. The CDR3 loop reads CASSEGPGGYGYTF. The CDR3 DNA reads TGTGCCAGCAGTGAGGGTCCAGGGGGCTATGGCTACACCTTC.

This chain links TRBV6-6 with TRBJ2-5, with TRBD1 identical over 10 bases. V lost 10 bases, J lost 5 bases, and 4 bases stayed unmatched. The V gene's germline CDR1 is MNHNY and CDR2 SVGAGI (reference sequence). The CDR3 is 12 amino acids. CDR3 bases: TGTGCCACCTCGGACAGGGGGGAGACCCAGTACTTC. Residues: CATSDRGETQYF.

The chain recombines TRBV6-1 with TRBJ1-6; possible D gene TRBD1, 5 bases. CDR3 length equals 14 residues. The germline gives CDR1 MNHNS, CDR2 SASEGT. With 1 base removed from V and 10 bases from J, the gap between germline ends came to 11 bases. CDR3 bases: TGTGCCAGCAGTGAAGTTCGGGGGAACTCACCCCTCCACTTT. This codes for CASSEVRGNSPLHF.

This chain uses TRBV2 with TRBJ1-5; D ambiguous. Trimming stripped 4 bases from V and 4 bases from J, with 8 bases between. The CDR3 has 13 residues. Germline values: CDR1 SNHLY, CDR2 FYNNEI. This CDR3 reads CASSAFGNQPQHF. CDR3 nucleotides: TGTGCCAGCAGTGCTTTCGGGAATCAGCCCCAGCATTTT.

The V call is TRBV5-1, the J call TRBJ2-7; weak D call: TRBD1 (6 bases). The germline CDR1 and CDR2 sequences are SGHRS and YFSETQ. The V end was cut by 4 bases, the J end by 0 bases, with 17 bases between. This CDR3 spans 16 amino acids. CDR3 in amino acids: CASSPLGTPTSYEQYF. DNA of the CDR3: TGCGCCAGCAGCCCCCTTGGGACACCTACCTCCTACGAGCAGTACTTC.

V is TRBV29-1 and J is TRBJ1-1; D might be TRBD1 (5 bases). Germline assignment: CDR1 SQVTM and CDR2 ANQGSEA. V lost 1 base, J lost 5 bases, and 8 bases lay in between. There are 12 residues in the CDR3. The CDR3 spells CSVEVQGTEAFF. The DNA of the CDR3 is TGCAGCGTTGAAGTCCAGGGAACTGAAGCTTTCTTT.

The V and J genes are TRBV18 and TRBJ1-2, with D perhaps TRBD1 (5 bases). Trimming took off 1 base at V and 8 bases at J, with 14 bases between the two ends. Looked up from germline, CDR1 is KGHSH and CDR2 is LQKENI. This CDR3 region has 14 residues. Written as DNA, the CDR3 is TGTGCCAGCTCACCACGGGCAGGGTTGGGAGGCTACACCTTC. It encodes CASSPRAGLGGYTF.

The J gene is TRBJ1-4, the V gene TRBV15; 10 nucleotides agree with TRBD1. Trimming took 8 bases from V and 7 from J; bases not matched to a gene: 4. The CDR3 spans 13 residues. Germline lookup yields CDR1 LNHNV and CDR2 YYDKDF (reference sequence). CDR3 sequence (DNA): TGTGCCACCCACCGGGACAGGGGTGAAAAACTGTTTTTT. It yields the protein CATHRDRGEKLFF.

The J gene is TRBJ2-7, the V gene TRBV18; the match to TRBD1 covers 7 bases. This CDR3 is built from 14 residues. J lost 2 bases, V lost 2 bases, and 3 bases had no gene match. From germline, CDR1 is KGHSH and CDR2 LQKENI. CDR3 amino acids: CASSPVGTAYEQYF. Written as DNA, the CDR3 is TGTGCCAGCTCACCAGTCGGGACAGCCTACGAGCAGTACTTC.

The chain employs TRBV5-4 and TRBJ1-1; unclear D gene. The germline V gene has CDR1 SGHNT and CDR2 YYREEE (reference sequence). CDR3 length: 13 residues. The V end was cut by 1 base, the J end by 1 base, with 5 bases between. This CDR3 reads CASSLTSNTEAFF. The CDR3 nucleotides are TGTGCCAGCAGCTTGACATCGAACACTGAAGCTTTCTTT.

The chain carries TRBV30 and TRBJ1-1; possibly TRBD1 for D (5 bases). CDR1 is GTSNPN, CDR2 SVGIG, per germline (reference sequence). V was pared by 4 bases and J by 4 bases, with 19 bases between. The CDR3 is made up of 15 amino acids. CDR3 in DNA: TGTGCCTGGATGCGACTAGGGGCTGGGGGCACTGAAGCTTTCTTT. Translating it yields CAWMRLGAGGTEAFF.

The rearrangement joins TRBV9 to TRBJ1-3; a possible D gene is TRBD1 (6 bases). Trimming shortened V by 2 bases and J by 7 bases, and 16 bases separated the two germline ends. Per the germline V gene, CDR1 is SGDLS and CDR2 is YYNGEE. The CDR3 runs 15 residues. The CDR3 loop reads CASSVGTNLGNTIYF. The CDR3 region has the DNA TGTGCCAGCAGCGTTGGGACAAACCTGGGCAACACCATATATTTT.

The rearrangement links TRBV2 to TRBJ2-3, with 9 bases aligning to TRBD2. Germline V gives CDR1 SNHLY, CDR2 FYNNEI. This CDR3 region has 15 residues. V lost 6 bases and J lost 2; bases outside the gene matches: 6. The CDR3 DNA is TGTGCCAGCAGAGACTCTAGCGGGATCACAGATACGCAGTATTTT. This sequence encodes CASRDSSGITDTQYF. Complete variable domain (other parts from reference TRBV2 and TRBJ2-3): EPEVTQTPSHQVTQMGQEVILRCVPISNHLYFYWYRQILGQKVEFLVSFYNNEISEKSEIFDDQFSVERPDGSNFTLKIRSTKLEDSAMYFCASRDSSGITDTQYFGPGTRLTVL.

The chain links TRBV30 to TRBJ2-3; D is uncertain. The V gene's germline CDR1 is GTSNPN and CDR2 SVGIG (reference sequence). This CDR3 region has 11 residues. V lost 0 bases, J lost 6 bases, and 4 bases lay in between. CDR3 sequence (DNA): TGTGCCTGGAGTGTACAGGATACGCAGTATTTT. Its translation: CAWSVQDTQYF.

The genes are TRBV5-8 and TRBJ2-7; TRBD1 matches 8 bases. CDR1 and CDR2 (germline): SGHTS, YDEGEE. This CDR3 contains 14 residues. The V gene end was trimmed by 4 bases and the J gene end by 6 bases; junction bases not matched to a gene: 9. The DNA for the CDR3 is TGTGCCAGCAGCCCCGGGACAGGACAATCCGAGCAGTACTTC. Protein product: CASSPGTGQSEQYF.

DNA of the CDR3: TGTGCCTGGAAGAGGGACAGGGGCTATGGCTACACCTTC. It yields the protein CAWKRDRGYGYTF. V and J are TRBV30 and TRBJ1-2, with 10 bases fitting TRBD1. The J segment lost 4 bases and the V segment lost 4 bases, leaving 3 bases of the junction unmatched. CDR1 is GTSNPN, CDR2 SVGIG, per germline (reference sequence). This CDR3 region has 13 residues.

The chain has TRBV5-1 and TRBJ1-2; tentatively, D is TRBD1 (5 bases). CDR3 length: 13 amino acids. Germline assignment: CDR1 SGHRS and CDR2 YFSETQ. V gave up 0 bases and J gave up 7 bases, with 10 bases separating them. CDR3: CASSLDRSSGYTF. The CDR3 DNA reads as TGCGCCAGCAGCTTGGACAGGTCCTCTGGCTACACCTTC.

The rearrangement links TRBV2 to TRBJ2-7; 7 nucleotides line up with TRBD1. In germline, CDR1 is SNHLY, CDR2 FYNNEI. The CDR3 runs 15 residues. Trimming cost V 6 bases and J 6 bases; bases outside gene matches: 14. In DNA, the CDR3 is TGTGCCAGCAGCAGGAGCACAGGGGTCGTAAGCGAGCAGTACTTC. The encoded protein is CASSRSTGVVSEQYF.